Shown below are 7 T cell receptor beta chains from a single sample sequenced in a study of T cells after yellow fever vaccination. TCRdb re-derived calls from the 5' RACE reads in MiXCR, one entry per CDR3 protein. The sample lists 300,000 to 450,000 distinct CDR3 sequences, less than 9.5% occurring once. The source was PBMCs, collected roughly 45 days after the first yellow fever vaccination. The source of these receptors is a man aged 18 to 35 who received the YFV17D yellow fever vaccine.

Many counts were recorded for this clonotype. The J gene is TRBJ1-1, the V gene TRBV7-9; D might be TRBD1 (5 bases). V lost 9 bases and J 3 bases, leaving 11 bases between the germline ends. Germline-derived CDR1 and CDR2 are SEHNR and FQNEAQ (reference sequence). The CDR3 covers 12 residues. CDR3 protein: CASGGGYTEAFF. In nucleotides, the CDR3 is TGTGCCAGTGGCGGGGGGTACACTGAAGCTTTCTTT.

The J gene is TRBJ1-1, the V gene TRBV5-6; no clear D gene. V was cut by 1 base and J by 6 bases, with 7 bases left in between. In germline, CDR1 is SGHDT, CDR2 YYEEEE. There are 12 residues in the CDR3. CDR3 region: CASSLFQAEAFF. CDR3 coding DNA: TGTGCCAGCAGCTTGTTTCAGGCTGAAGCTTTCTTT.

This clonotype was counted a few times. This CDR3 reads CASSLLGVGGRKSSYNEQFF. DNA of the CDR3: TGTGCCAGCAGTTTATTAGGGGTGGGGGGTCGGAAAAGCTCCTACAATGAGCAGTTCTTC. This chain uses TRBV28 with TRBJ2-1; D perhaps matches TRBD2 (6 bases). V dropped 1 base and J dropped 0 bases, with 22 bases sitting between them. The CDR3 sequence is 20 residues long. Germline V gives CDR1 MDHEN, CDR2 SYDVKM.

The sample holds a few counts of this clonotype. The rearrangement uses TRBV5-1 and TRBJ2-1, with TRBD2 matching 9 bases. Germline CDR1 is SGHRS and CDR2 is YFSETQ. The trim removed 1 base at V and 7 bases at J, leaving 6 bases unmatched. The CDR3 runs 15 residues. CDR3: CASSLIRLAGNEQFF. CDR3 in DNA: TGCGCCAGCAGCTTGATTCGGCTAGCGGGGAATGAGCAGTTCTTC.

The V call is TRBV6-2 or TRBV6-3, the J call TRBJ1-1; D not resolved. The CDR3 sequence is 14 residues long. V lost 5 bases and J 5 bases, leaving 15 bases between the germline ends. CDR1 and CDR2 from the germline V gene are MNHEY and SVGEGT. CDR3: CASSTLWVGTEAFF. The CDR3 nucleotides are TGTGCCAGCAGTACCCTTTGGGTGGGAACTGAAGCTTTCTTT.

The V gene is TRBV5-1, the J gene TRBJ2-1; D is ambiguous. This CDR3 is built from 12 residues. Trimming removed 2 bases at V and 9 bases at J, with 9 bases between. Germline CDR1 and CDR2: SGHRS and YFSETQ. CDR3 nucleotides: TGCGCCAGCAGCTTAGGTGTTCGTGAGCAGTTCTTC. Protein: CASSLGVREQFF.

This clonotype has only a few counts. This rearrangement joins TRBV4-1 to TRBJ2-5, with 12 bases fitting TRBD2. The V gene end was trimmed by 4 bases and the J gene end by 5 bases; junction bases not matched to a gene: 11. This CDR3 has 17 amino acids. Germline CDR1 reads MGHRA; CDR2 reads YSYEKL. The DNA of the CDR3 is TGCGCCAGCAGCCGGGGAAGTTGGACTAGCGGGACCGAGACCCAGTACTTC. This encodes CASSRGSWTSGTETQYF.